The TCR beta chain under discussion was sequenced for a study of T cell repertoires in aging, cancer and after chemotherapy. Study information: Repeat sampling of healthy donors over several months to years showed clear clonal overlap. Study outcomes and limitations: In healthy donors, age-related TCR diversity loss mainly reflected lost richness. Median generation probability rose over the chemotherapy interval in each cancer cohort, suggesting rebound thymic output.

Amplification of TCR beta used genomic DNA extracted from peripheral blood. This CDR3 is 15 amino acids long. The germline gives CDR1 MDHEN, CDR2 SYDVKM. Deletions cut 7 bases from V and 2 bases from J, with 15 bases between. As concerns this clonotype: The antigen is not known.

A mixed TRB-A/B primer pool amplified rearranged TRB by multiplex touch-down PCR. TCRdb passed the multiplex PCR reads through MiXCR, listing each CDR3 protein once. The table has roughly 9,100 distinct CDR3 sequences, about 35% seen once. Sequenced: blood. The clonotype was recovered from a human donor in good health. The rearrangement links TRBV28 to TRBJ1-5, with D maybe TRBD1 (6 bases). CDR3 loop: CASTGGGRGNQPQHF. CDR3 DNA sequence: TGTGCCAGCACCGGAGGGGGTCGTGGCAATCAGCCCCAGCATTTT. Using reference TRBV28 and TRBJ1-5 for the parts outside the CDR3, the full variable domain is DVKVTQSSRYLVKRTGEKVFLECVQDMDHENMFWYRQDPGLGLRLIYFSYDVKMKEKGDIPEGYSVSREKKERFSLILESASTNQTSMYLCASTGGGRGNQPQHFGDGTRLSIL.